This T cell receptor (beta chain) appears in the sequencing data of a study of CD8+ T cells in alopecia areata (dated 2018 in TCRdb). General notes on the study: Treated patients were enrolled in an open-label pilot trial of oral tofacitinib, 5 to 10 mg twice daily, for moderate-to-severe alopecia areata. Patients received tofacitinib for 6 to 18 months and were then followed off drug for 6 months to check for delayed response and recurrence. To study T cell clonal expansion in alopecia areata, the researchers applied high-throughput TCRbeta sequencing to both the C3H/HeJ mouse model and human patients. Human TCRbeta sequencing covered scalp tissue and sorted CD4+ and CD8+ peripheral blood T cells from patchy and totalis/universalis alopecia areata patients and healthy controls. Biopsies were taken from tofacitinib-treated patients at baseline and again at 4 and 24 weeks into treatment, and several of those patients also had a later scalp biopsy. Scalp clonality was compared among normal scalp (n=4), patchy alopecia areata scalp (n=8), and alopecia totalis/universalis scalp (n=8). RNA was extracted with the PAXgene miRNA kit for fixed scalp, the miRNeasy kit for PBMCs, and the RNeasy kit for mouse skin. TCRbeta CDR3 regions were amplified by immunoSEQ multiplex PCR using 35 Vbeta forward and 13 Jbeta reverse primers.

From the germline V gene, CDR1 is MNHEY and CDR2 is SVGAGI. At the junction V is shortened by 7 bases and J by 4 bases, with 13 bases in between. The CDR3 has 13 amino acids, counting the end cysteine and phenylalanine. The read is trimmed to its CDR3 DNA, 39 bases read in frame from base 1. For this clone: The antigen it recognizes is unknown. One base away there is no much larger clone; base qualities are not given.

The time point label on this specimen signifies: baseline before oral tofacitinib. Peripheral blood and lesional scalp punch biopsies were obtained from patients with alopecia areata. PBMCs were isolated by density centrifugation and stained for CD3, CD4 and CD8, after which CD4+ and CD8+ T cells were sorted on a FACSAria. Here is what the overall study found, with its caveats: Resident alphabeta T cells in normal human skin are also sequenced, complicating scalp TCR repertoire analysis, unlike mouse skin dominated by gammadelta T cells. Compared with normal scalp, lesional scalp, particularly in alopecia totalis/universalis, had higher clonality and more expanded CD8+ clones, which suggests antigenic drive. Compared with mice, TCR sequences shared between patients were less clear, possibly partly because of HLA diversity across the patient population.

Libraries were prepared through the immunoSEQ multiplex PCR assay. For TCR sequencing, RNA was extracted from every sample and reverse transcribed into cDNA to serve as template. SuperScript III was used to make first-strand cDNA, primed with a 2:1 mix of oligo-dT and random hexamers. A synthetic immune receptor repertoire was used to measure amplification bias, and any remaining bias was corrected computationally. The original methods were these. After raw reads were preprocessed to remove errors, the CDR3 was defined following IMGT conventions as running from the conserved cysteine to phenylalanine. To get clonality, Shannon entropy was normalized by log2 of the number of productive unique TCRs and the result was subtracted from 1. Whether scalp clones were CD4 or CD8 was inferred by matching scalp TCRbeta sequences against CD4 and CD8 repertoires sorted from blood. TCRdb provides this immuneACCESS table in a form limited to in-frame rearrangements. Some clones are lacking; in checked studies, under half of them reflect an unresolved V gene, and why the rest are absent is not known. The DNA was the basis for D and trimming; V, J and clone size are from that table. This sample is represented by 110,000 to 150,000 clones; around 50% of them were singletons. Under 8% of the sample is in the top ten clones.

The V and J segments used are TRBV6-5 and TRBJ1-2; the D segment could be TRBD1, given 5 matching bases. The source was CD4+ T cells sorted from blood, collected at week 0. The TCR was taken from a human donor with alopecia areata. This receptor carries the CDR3 CASIRGSAYGYTF. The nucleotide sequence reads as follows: TGTGCCAGCATTAGGGGTAGTGCCTATGGCTACACCTTC.